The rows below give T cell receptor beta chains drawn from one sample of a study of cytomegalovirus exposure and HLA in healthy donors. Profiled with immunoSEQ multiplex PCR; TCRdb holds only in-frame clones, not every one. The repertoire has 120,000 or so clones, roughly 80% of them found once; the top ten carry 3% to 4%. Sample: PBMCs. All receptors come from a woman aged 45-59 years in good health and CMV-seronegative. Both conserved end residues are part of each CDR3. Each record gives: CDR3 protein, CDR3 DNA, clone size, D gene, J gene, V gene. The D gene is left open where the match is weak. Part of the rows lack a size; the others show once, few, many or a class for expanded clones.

CDR3aa: CASSSSGYTEAFF; CDR3nt: TGTGCCAGCAGTTCCTCAGGGTACACTGAAGCTTTCTTT; abundance: .; d_gene: .; j_gene: TRBJ1-1; v_gene: TRBV28
CDR3aa: CASSTQTGGTEAFF; CDR3nt: TGTGCCAGTAGTACGCAGACAGGGGGGACTGAAGCTTTCTTT; abundance: .; d_gene: TRBD1; j_gene: TRBJ1-1; v_gene: TRBV19
CDR3aa: CAWSVSSNQPQHF; CDR3nt: TGTGCCTGGAGTGTCAGTAGCAATCAGCCCCAGCATTTT; abundance: .; d_gene: .; j_gene: TRBJ1-5; v_gene: TRBV30
CDR3aa: CASSEAGTVSGNTIYF; CDR3nt: TGTGCCAGCAGTGAGGCAGGAACAGTCTCTGGAAACACCATATATTTT; abundance: .; d_gene: .; j_gene: TRBJ1-3; v_gene: TRBV25-1
CDR3aa: CASSLYTGELFF; CDR3nt: TGTGCCAGTAGCTTATACACCGGGGAGCTGTTTTTT; abundance: few; d_gene: .; j_gene: TRBJ2-2; v_gene: TRBV19
CDR3aa: CASSRNSGERETQYF; CDR3nt: TGTGCCAGCAGTCGGAACTCAGGGGAGAGGGAGACCCAGTACTTC; abundance: .; d_gene: .; j_gene: TRBJ2-5; v_gene: TRBV27
CDR3aa: CAWSAPGHHSGANVLTF; CDR3nt: TGTGCCTGGAGTGCCCCGGGACATCACTCTGGGGCCAACGTCCTGACTTTC; abundance: .; d_gene: .; j_gene: TRBJ2-6; v_gene: TRBV30
CDR3aa: CSSSLAGGSYEQYF; CDR3nt: TGTTCCAGCAGCTTAGCGGGGGGATCCTACGAGCAGTACTTC; abundance: few; d_gene: TRBD2; j_gene: TRBJ2-7; v_gene: TRBV7-9
CDR3aa: CASSPLQGGYNEQFF; CDR3nt: TGTGCCAGCTCACCCCTACAGGGTGGCTACAATGAGCAGTTCTTC; abundance: .; d_gene: .; j_gene: TRBJ2-1; v_gene: TRBV18
CDR3aa: CASMRQMNTEAFF; CDR3nt: TGTGCCAGCATGAGGCAGATGAACACTGAAGCTTTCTTT; abundance: .; d_gene: .; j_gene: TRBJ1-1; v_gene: TRBV2
CDR3aa: CASSKDRGYEQYF; CDR3nt: TGTGCCAGCAGCAAGGATCGGGGCTACGAGCAGTACTTC; abundance: once; d_gene: .; j_gene: TRBJ2-7; v_gene: TRBV21-1
CDR3aa: CASSLRETEAFF; CDR3nt: TGTGCCAGCAGTTTGCGGGAAACAGAAGCTTTCTTT; abundance: .; d_gene: .; j_gene: TRBJ1-1; v_gene: TRBV28
CDR3aa: CASSLAGTVQEAFF; CDR3nt: TGTGCCAGCAGCTTGGCCGGGACAGTCCAGGAAGCTTTCTTT; abundance: .; d_gene: TRBD1; j_gene: TRBJ1-1; v_gene: TRBV5-4
CDR3aa: CASSRGSGVGNTIYF; CDR3nt: TGTGCCAGCAGCCGGGGTTCAGGGGTAGGAAACACCATATATTTT; abundance: .; d_gene: .; j_gene: TRBJ1-3; v_gene: TRBV4-2
CDR3aa: CAISPGQGDHGYTF; CDR3nt: TGTGCCATCAGTCCGGGACAGGGGGACCATGGCTACACCTTC; abundance: .; d_gene: TRBD1; j_gene: TRBJ1-2; v_gene: TRBV10-3
CDR3aa: CASRYYQAGGAYEQYF; CDR3nt: TGTGCCAGCAGATACTACCAAGCGGGGGGGGCCTACGAGCAGTACTTC; abundance: .; d_gene: TRBD2; j_gene: TRBJ2-7; v_gene: TRBV2
CDR3aa: CASSLRTSGTGDNEQFF; CDR3nt: TGTGCCAGCAGCCTGCGCACCTCCGGGACAGGGGACAATGAGCAGTTCTTC; abundance: once; d_gene: TRBD1; j_gene: TRBJ2-1; v_gene: TRBV4-2
CDR3aa: CASSITFYPREQYF; CDR3nt: TGTGCCAGTAGTATAACGTTTTATCCGCGCGAGCAGTACTTC; abundance: .; d_gene: .; j_gene: TRBJ2-7; v_gene: TRBV19
CDR3aa: CAWGWSEQYF; CDR3nt: TGTGCCTGGGGGTGGAGCGAGCAGTACTTC; abundance: .; d_gene: .; j_gene: TRBJ2-7; v_gene: TRBV30
CDR3aa: CASSQVAGAGEQYF; CDR3nt: TGCGCCAGCAGCCAAGTAGCGGGAGCGGGCGAGCAGTACTTC; abundance: .; d_gene: TRBD2; j_gene: TRBJ2-7; v_gene: TRBV4-3
CDR3aa: CASSSDGIGIRNIQYF; CDR3nt: TGTGCCAGCAGCTCAGACGGGATCGGGATAAGGAACATTCAGTACTTC; abundance: .; d_gene: .; j_gene: TRBJ2-4; v_gene: TRBV14
CDR3aa: CASSEWNGDTDTQYF; CDR3nt: TGTGCCAGCAGTGAATGGAACGGAGACACAGATACGCAGTATTTT; abundance: .; d_gene: .; j_gene: TRBJ2-3; v_gene: TRBV25-1
CDR3aa: CSSSSSGTGFNEQFF; CDR3nt: TGTTCCAGCAGCTCCTCCGGGACAGGTTTCAATGAGCAGTTCTTC; abundance: .; d_gene: TRBD1; j_gene: TRBJ2-1; v_gene: TRBV7-3
CDR3aa: CASSQWGPNGPVYNEQFF; CDR3nt: TGTGCCAGTAGTCAATGGGGGCCGAATGGTCCAGTTTACAATGAGCAGTTCTTC; abundance: .; d_gene: .; j_gene: TRBJ2-1; v_gene: TRBV19
CDR3aa: CASTAGTSGRWDTQYF; CDR3nt: TGCGCCAGCACCGCCGGGACTAGCGGGAGGTGGGATACGCAGTATTTT; abundance: .; d_gene: TRBD2; j_gene: TRBJ2-3; v_gene: TRBV5-1
CDR3aa: CAWSVGGGDTGELFF; CDR3nt: TGTGCCTGGAGTGTAGGCGGGGGAGACACCGGGGAGCTGTTTTTT; abundance: .; d_gene: TRBD2; j_gene: TRBJ2-2; v_gene: TRBV30
CDR3aa: CASSQNSGRINEQFF; CDR3nt: TGTGCCAGCAGCCAGAATAGCGGGAGGATTAATGAGCAGTTCTTC; abundance: once; d_gene: TRBD2; j_gene: TRBJ2-1; v_gene: TRBV7-2
CDR3aa: CAGSLFNPVAGELFF; CDR3nt: TGTGCCGGCAGCTTATTCAACCCGGTGGCCGGGGAGCTGTTTTTT; abundance: .; d_gene: .; j_gene: TRBJ2-2; v_gene: TRBV7-9
CDR3aa: CASSPERTLDYNEQFF; CDR3nt: TGTGCCAGCTCACCCGAGCGGACGCTCGACTACAATGAGCAGTTCTTC; abundance: .; d_gene: .; j_gene: TRBJ2-1; v_gene: TRBV18
CDR3aa: CARSGGSDSPLHF; CDR3nt: TGTGCCAGATCAGGGGGCTCAGATTCACCCCTCCACTTT; abundance: .; d_gene: TRBD1; j_gene: TRBJ1-6; v_gene: TRBV30
CDR3aa: CASTKQGNTEAFF; CDR3nt: TGTGCCAGCACCAAACAGGGGAACACTGAAGCTTTCTTT; abundance: few; d_gene: .; j_gene: TRBJ1-1; v_gene: TRBV6-6
CDR3aa: CASKSQAGNREAFF; CDR3nt: TGTGCCAGTAAAAGCCAGGCAGGGAATCGAGAAGCTTTCTTT; abundance: once; d_gene: .; j_gene: TRBJ1-1; v_gene: TRBV19
CDR3aa: CASSESGSYERYF; CDR3nt: TGTGCCAGCAGTGAAAGCGGGAGTTACGAGCGGTACTTC; abundance: .; d_gene: TRBD2; j_gene: TRBJ2-7; v_gene: TRBV6-1
CDR3aa: CASRGRVASGAQETQYF; CDR3nt: TGTGCCAGTAGGGGTCGTGTGGCTAGCGGGGCGCAAGAGACCCAGTACTTC; abundance: .; d_gene: TRBD2; j_gene: TRBJ2-5; v_gene: TRBV19
CDR3aa: CASSLRGVDTQYF; CDR3nt: TGTGCCAGCAGCCTCAGGGGGGTTGATACGCAGTATTTT; abundance: .; d_gene: .; j_gene: TRBJ2-3; v_gene: TRBV14
CDR3aa: CSVDSGSGYTF; CDR3nt: TGCAGCGTTGATTCCGGGAGCGGCTACACCTTC; abundance: few; d_gene: .; j_gene: TRBJ1-2; v_gene: TRBV29-1
CDR3aa: CASSSSGNEQFF; CDR3nt: TGTGCCAGCAGCTCTAGCGGGAATGAGCAGTTCTTC; abundance: .; d_gene: TRBD2; j_gene: TRBJ2-1; v_gene: TRBV7-3
CDR3aa: CASSIPDDYTGELFF; CDR3nt: TGTGCCAGCAGTATTCCAGACGACTACACCGGGGAGCTGTTTTTT; abundance: .; d_gene: .; j_gene: TRBJ2-2; v_gene: TRBV28
CDR3aa: CASRSGAAGGGNEQFF; CDR3nt: TGTGCCAGTCGGTCCGGTGCAGCGGGAGGTGGCAATGAGCAGTTCTTC; abundance: .; d_gene: TRBD2; j_gene: TRBJ2-1; v_gene: TRBV19
CDR3aa: CASSLGQGSREAFF; CDR3nt: TGCGCCAGCAGCTTAGGACAGGGGTCTCGTGAAGCTTTCTTT; abundance: few; d_gene: TRBD1; j_gene: TRBJ1-1; v_gene: TRBV5-1
CDR3aa: CASSLGRSTEQYF; CDR3nt: TGTGCCAGCAGTTTAGGGAGGAGTACCGAGCAGTACTTC; abundance: few; d_gene: .; j_gene: TRBJ2-7; v_gene: TRBV27
CDR3aa: CASSPRTGNTEKLFF; CDR3nt: TGTGCCAGCTCACCGAGGACGGGGAATACTGAAAAACTGTTTTTT; abundance: .; d_gene: .; j_gene: TRBJ1-4; v_gene: TRBV18
CDR3aa: CASRRRENTEAFF; CDR3nt: TGTGCCAGTAGGCGACGGGAGAACACTGAAGCTTTCTTT; abundance: few; d_gene: .; j_gene: TRBJ1-1; v_gene: TRBV19
CDR3aa: CASSLYNGWRGEAFF; CDR3nt: TGTGCCAGCAGCTTGTATAACGGTTGGCGAGGTGAAGCTTTCTTT; abundance: .; d_gene: .; j_gene: TRBJ1-1; v_gene: TRBV5-6
CDR3aa: CSVEASYEQYF; CDR3nt: TGCAGCGTTGAGGCCAGCTACGAGCAGTACTTC; abundance: .; d_gene: .; j_gene: TRBJ2-7; v_gene: TRBV29-1
CDR3aa: CASSLVGHLQPQHF; CDR3nt: TGTGCCAGCAGCTTAGTGGGACACCTTCAGCCCCAGCATTTT; abundance: .; d_gene: .; j_gene: TRBJ1-5; v_gene: TRBV7-2
CDR3aa: CASSPSSYEQYF; CDR3nt: TGTGCCAGCAGCCCCTCGTCCTACGAGCAGTACTTC; abundance: .; d_gene: .; j_gene: TRBJ2-7; v_gene: TRBV7-8
CDR3aa: CASSQDLGGPYEQYF; CDR3nt: TGTGCCAGCAGCCAAGATCTGGGGGGGCCCTACGAGCAGTACTTC; abundance: .; d_gene: .; j_gene: TRBJ2-7; v_gene: TRBV4-2
CDR3aa: CASSLGTGPEAFF; CDR3nt: TGTGCCAGCAGCCTGGGGACAGGCCCTGAAGCTTTCTTT; abundance: .; d_gene: TRBD1; j_gene: TRBJ1-1; v_gene: TRBV11-3
CDR3aa: CASSLVGPSGSTYNEQFF; CDR3nt: TGTGCCAGCAGCTTAGTCGGTCCTAGCGGGAGCACCTACAATGAGCAGTTCTTC; abundance: .; d_gene: TRBD2; j_gene: TRBJ2-1; v_gene: TRBV7-8
CDR3aa: CASSLSNVQGPDTQYF; CDR3nt: TGTGCCAGCAGTTTATCTAATGTACAGGGCCCAGATACGCAGTATTTT; abundance: .; d_gene: .; j_gene: TRBJ2-3; v_gene: TRBV27